This T cell receptor (beta chain) appears in the sequencing data of a study of cytomegalovirus exposure and HLA in healthy donors. Findings of the study overall: In vitro work confirmed that three CMV-associated chains recognize CMV antigens. A later analysis by the authors found several of the most significant clusters apparently linked to common viral pathogens.

A word on this clone: Antigen specificity is unknown.

60 Vbeta and 13 Jbeta primers were used in PCR. Using immunoSEQ multiplex PCR, the repertoire was profiled, and TCRdb retains in-frame clones only, with some absent. This sample has 90,000 to 150,000 clones, with about three fifths found just once. V was pared by 0 bases and J by 7 bases, with 5 bases of the junction left unmatched. CDR1 and CDR2 (germline): PRHDT, FYEKMQ (reference sequence). This CDR3 is built from 15 residues. The clonotype was recovered from a man aged 35-49 years in good health and CMV-seropositive. The V gene is TRBV13, the J gene TRBJ1-4, with TRBD1 matching over 7 bases. The sequenced sample was PBMCs. The CDR3 region is CASSLGAGGSEKLFF. CDR3 nucleotides: TGTGCCAGCAGCTTAGGGGCAGGGGGGAGTGAAAAACTGTTTTTT.